This TCR beta chain derives from a study of T cell repertoires in cytomegalovirus infection. The overall study: The authors used CMV epitopes that were HLA-C-restricted (recently identified) and HLA-B-restricted (well studied). Matching HLA type and CMV infection were both indicated by public TCR beta signatures. General study results and limits: Across the ex vivo response, the dominant clonotypes were HLA-C-restricted CMV-specific TCR beta clonotypes.

TCRdb re-called the reads through MiXCR, storing one row per CDR3 protein. The sample holds hundreds of thousands of distinct CDR3 sequences; around a third are singletons and the top ten take 15% to 20%. Per germline, CDR1 MGHRA and CDR2 YSYEKL. The CDR3 totals 18 residues. Trimming removed 1 base from V and 3 bases from J; junction bases left unmatched: 7. Concerning this clonotype itself: The antigen remains unidentified.

The V and J genes are TRBV4-1 and TRBJ2-6; TRBD1 aligns across 9 bases. This receptor was identified in a human donor in good health (CMV status not recorded). Some clones in this sample may be carry-over from other donors' samples. Sequencing was performed on cultured PBMCs, taken from culture after CMV antigen stimulation. The CDR3 spells CASSQGGQGLFGANVLTF. The CDR3 DNA reads as TGCGCCAGCAGCCAAGGGGGACAGGGCCTCTTTGGGGCCAACGTCCTGACTTTC.